The present T cell receptor beta chain was sequenced within a study of identical twins. General observations from the study: The authors noted that invariant MAIT and iNKT cells could partly confound zero-insertion analyses.

V dropped 4 bases and J dropped 9 bases, with 21 bases sitting between them. The CDR3 consists of 15 residues. This clonotype has a handful of counts. What it binds is not known. cDNA carried unique molecular identifiers, and a universal primer site was added by template switching. MiXCR, run by TCRdb on the 5' RACE reads, gives a single entry per CDR3 protein. Of approximately 94,000 distinct CDR3 sequences listed, under 7% were seen once; the top ten hold approximately 12%. Healthy Caucasians, and only they, were the donors. The TCR comes from a woman in her forties or fifties in good health. Material: memory T cells sorted from blood. The genes are TRBV23-1 and TRBJ2-5; the D gene is possibly TRBD1 (6 bases). TRBV23-1 is an ORF for which the function is uncertain. Written as DNA, the CDR3 is TGCGCCAGCAGTCGCAGGGGCCCCCCCCCAAGTGCCCAGTACTTC. Its protein is CASSRRGPPPSAQYF.